This TCR beta chain was recorded in a study of cytomegalovirus exposure and HLA in healthy donors. Study summary: For the approximately 400 genotyped donors, 75% to 90% fell within the Caucasian-associated ancestry cluster.

Primers: 60 Vbeta forward and 13 Jbeta reverse. Method: immunoSEQ multiplex PCR; TCRdb's copy keeps in-frame clones and lacks some. This table has some 130,000 clones, 80% appearing once. The study, taken as a whole, reports: Roughly uniform sequencing depth across donors was assumed, possibly incorrectly. The study labeled roughly 160 TCR beta chains cytomegalovirus-associated.

Comments on this clone: Its antigen is unidentified.

The sequencing sample was made of PBMCs. This clonotype was sampled from a man aged 25-45 years in good health.

CDR3 residues: CATSSGTSGRITGELFF. The CDR3 DNA is TGTGCCACCTCGAGCGGGACTAGCGGGAGAATCACCGGGGAGCTGTTTTTT. The chain couples TRBV11-1 to TRBJ2-2, with TRBD2 identical over 14 bases. The CDR3 totals 17 residues. V was clipped by 10 bases and J by 4 bases; unmatched bases: 11. Per the germline V gene, CDR1 is SGHAT and CDR2 is FQDESV (reference sequence).